Below are 26 T cell receptor beta chains sequenced from a single sample in a study of shared clonotypes between healthy human individuals. Profiling relied on immunoSEQ multiplex PCR, and the TCRdb table lists in-frame clones only, not all of them. The sample holds under 850,000 clones, roughly two thirds seen once. The sequenced material came from memory CD4+ T cells sorted from blood. Documented subset: CD45RA-negative fraction. These receptors were obtained from a young woman in good health.

This chain joins TRBV6-5 and TRBJ1-5, with D unclear. The CDR3 contains 15 residues. From germline, CDR1 is MNHEY and CDR2 SVGAGI. The V and J ends lost 2 bases and 0 bases respectively, with 8 bases between them. In DNA, the CDR3 is TGTGCCAGCAGTTACACGCACGATAGCAATCAGCCCCAGCATTTT. This gives the protein CASSYTHDSNQPQHF.

The rearrangement uses TRBV7-2 and TRBJ2-2; D ambiguous. Germline values: CDR1 SGHTA, CDR2 FQGNSA. This CDR3 region has 16 residues. V lost 7 bases and J 0 bases, leaving 15 bases between the germline ends. This CDR3 reads CASKSDWAANTGELFF. The CDR3 nucleotides read TGTGCCAGCAAATCTGACTGGGCCGCGAACACCGGGGAGCTGTTTTTT.

The chain couples TRBV5-6 to TRBJ2-7, with 9 bases that match TRBD1. This CDR3 has 15 residues. Germline V gene sequence: CDR1 SGHDT, CDR2 YYEEEE. With V trimmed by 3 bases and J by 0 bases, 4 bases remained unmatched. CDR3: CASSSLTGGSYEQYF. The CDR3 coding sequence is TGTGCCAGCAGCTCCCTGACAGGGGGCTCCTACGAGCAGTACTTC.

The rearrangement joins TRBV18 to TRBJ1-2; 7 nucleotides match TRBD1. This CDR3 is built from 13 residues. Per the germline V gene, CDR1 is KGHSH and CDR2 is LQKENI. The V and J ends lost 5 bases and 5 bases, in that order; junction bases with no gene match: 5. The DNA for the CDR3 is TGTGCCAGCTCAGAGACAGGGATTTATGGCTACACCTTC. Translating gives CASSETGIYGYTF.

The chain is built from TRBV30 and TRBJ2-3; tentative D call: TRBD2 (6 bases). The length of the CDR3 is 14 residues. Germline loops: CDR1 GTSNPN, CDR2 SVGIG (reference sequence). V gave up 3 bases and J gave up 6 bases, with 16 bases separating them. The CDR3 DNA reads as TGTGCCTGGAGCCCCCTGAACCGGGGGGATACGCAGTATTTT. Encoded protein: CAWSPLNRGDTQYF. The whole variable domain, filled in from reference TRBV30 and TRBJ2-3, reads SQTIHQWPATLVQPVGSPLSLECTVEGTSNPNLYWYRQAAGRGLQLLFYSVGIGQISSEVPQNLSASRPQDRQFILSSKKLLLSDSGFYLCAWSPLNRGDTQYFGPGTRLTVL.

Note on this clone: This may be a read error, as it is one base from a much larger clone. In the same sample, other DNA sequences code for this CDR3. This chain uses TRBV28 with TRBJ1-3; the D is unclear. The CDR3 totals 12 residues. Germline-derived CDR1 and CDR2 are MDHEN and SYDVKM. Between the trimmed V and J ends, which lost 5 bases and 1 base, there was a span of 3 bases. CDR3 nucleotides: TGTGCCAGCAGTCTATCTGGAAACACCATATATTTT. Encoded protein: CASSLSGNTIYF.

This clone was seen just once. V and J are TRBV7-2 and TRBJ2-3; D is ambiguous. The CDR3 spans 14 residues. The germline gives CDR1 SGHTA, CDR2 FQGNSA. V dropped 3 bases and J dropped 4 bases, with 11 bases sitting between them. CDR3 protein: CASSFTSSADTQYF. In DNA, the CDR3 is TGTGCCAGCAGCTTTACTTCTTCAGCAGATACGCAGTATTTT.

This clone was seen a few times. The chain combines TRBV7-6 with TRBJ1-1; D call uncertain. Deletions cut 3 bases from V and 0 bases from J, with 14 bases between. Germline lookup yields CDR1 SGHVS and CDR2 FNYEAQ. The CDR3 sequence is 16 residues long. The CDR3 here is CASSFNAKKVNTEAFF. Here the CDR3 DNA reads TGTGCCAGCAGCTTTAATGCAAAAAAGGTGAACACTGAAGCTTTCTTT. The complete variable domain, with remaining parts taken from reference TRBV7-6 and TRBJ1-1, reads GAGVSQSPRYKVTKRGQDVALRCDPISGHVSLYWYRQALGQGPEFLTYFNYEAQQDKSGLPNDRFSAERPEGSISTLTIQRTEQRDSAMYRCASSFNAKKVNTEAFFGQGTRLTVV.

This chain joins TRBV6-1 and TRBJ1-3, with D possibly TRBD1 on 6 matching bases. The CDR3 runs 14 residues. The V end was cut by 7 bases, the J end by 0 bases, with 10 bases between. Germline CDR1 and CDR2: MNHNS and SASEGT. CDR3 in amino acids: CASITGPSGNTIYF. The CDR3 nucleotides are TGTGCCAGCATCACAGGGCCCTCTGGAAACACCATATATTTT.

This clone was found once. V gene TRBV10-3 combines with J gene TRBJ2-3, with 7 bases fitting TRBD2. The CDR3 length is 14 residues. The J segment lost 1 base and the V segment lost 7 bases, leaving 5 bases of the junction unmatched. Germline CDR1 and CDR2: ENHRY and SYGVKD. This CDR3 reads CAINTGLRTDTQYF. CDR3 DNA: TGTGCCATCAACACGGGACTACGCACAGATACGCAGTATTTT.

This clone was detected a few times. The rearrangement joins TRBV5-1 to TRBJ1-2; a weak D match, TRBD1 (5 bases). The CDR3 extends over 15 amino acids. Trimming shortened V by 5 bases and J by 4 bases, and 18 bases separated the two germline ends. The germline CDR1 and CDR2 sequences are SGHRS and YFSETQ. CDR3 amino acids: CASSLGPLEGYGYTF. CDR3 nucleotide sequence: TGCGCCAGCAGTCTGGGGCCTTTAGAGGGCTATGGCTACACCTTC.

This chain uses TRBV6-1 with TRBJ1-1, with D possibly being TRBD1 (5 bases). The CDR3 length is 14 residues. Germline V gives CDR1 MNHNS, CDR2 SASEGT. Trimming pared 4 bases from V and 5 bases from J, leaving 14 bases between. CDR3 sequence (DNA): TGTGCCAGCAGTGCGGGGTGGGGCTTTACTGAAGCTTTCTTT. This codes for CASSAGWGFTEAFF.

This clone was seen a few times. The V and J genes are TRBV11-3 and TRBJ2-2, with TRBD2 matching 11 bases. V was pared by 3 bases and J by 6 bases, with 3 bases of the junction left unmatched. CDR3 length: 15 residues. Germline CDR1 is SGHNT and CDR2 is YENEEA. CDR3: CASSFSGRASGELFF. The CDR3 region has the DNA TGTGCCAGCAGCTTTAGCGGGAGGGCCTCCGGGGAGCTGTTTTTT. Using reference TRBV11-3 and TRBJ2-2 for the parts outside the CDR3, the full variable domain is EAGVVQSPRYKIIEKKQPVAFWCNPISGHNTLYWYLQNLGQGPELLIRYENEEAVDDSQLPKDRFSAERLKGVDSTLKIQPAELGDSAVYLCASSFSGRASGELFFGEGSRLTVL.

This sequence joins TRBV11-2 and TRBJ2-7; D ambiguous. The CDR3 has 12 amino acids. V was trimmed by 2 bases and J by 9 bases, leaving 11 bases between them. From germline, CDR1 is SGHAT and CDR2 FQNNGV. CDR3 nucleotide sequence: TGTGCCAGCAGCTTATTGTCAGTAGTGCAGTACTTC. The encoded protein is CASSLLSVVQYF.

The rearrangement links TRBV4-1 to TRBJ2-7; D uncertain. Germline V gives CDR1 MGHRA, CDR2 YSYEKL. Trimming took 2 bases from V and 3 from J, leaving 11 bases between them. The CDR3 is made up of 14 amino acids. CDR3 loop: CASSQHTEDYEQYF. CDR3 in DNA: TGCGCCAGCAGCCAACATACAGAAGACTACGAGCAGTACTTC.

The chain combines TRBV2 with TRBJ1-5; the D gene is possibly TRBD1 (6 bases). The CDR3 sequence is 17 residues long. Germline V gives CDR1 SNHLY, CDR2 FYNNEI. Trimming took off 4 bases at V and 6 bases at J, with 22 bases between the two ends. CDR3 sequence reads: CASSGGTLLMGAQPQHF. As DNA, the CDR3 is TGTGCCAGCAGTGGAGGGACCCTCCTAATGGGGGCTCAGCCCCAGCATTTT.

This rearrangement joins TRBV30 to TRBJ2-5, with 7 nucleotides matching TRBD2. Trimming cost V 4 bases and J 5 bases; bases outside gene matches: 13. Germline V gene data show CDR1 as GTSNPN and CDR2 as SVGIG (reference sequence). The CDR3 has 15 residues. The CDR3 protein is CAWKGNGRNWETQYF. Here the CDR3 DNA reads TGTGCCTGGAAGGGAAACGGGAGGAACTGGGAGACCCAGTACTTC. The full variable domain, its missing parts supplied by reference TRBV30 and TRBJ2-5, is SQTIHQWPATLVQPVGSPLSLECTVEGTSNPNLYWYRQAAGRGLQLLFYSVGIGQISSEVPQNLSASRPQDRQFILSSKKLLLSDSGFYLCAWKGNGRNWETQYFGPGTRLLVL.

V gene TRBV27 combines with J gene TRBJ2-7; D assignment may be TRBD1 or TRBD2 (5 bases each). The V gene's germline CDR1 is MNHEY and CDR2 SMNVEV (reference sequence). The CDR3 length is 16 residues. Trimming shortened V by 3 bases and J by 2 bases, and 17 bases separated the two germline ends. The CDR3 loop reads CASSLTLGTLAYEQYF. CDR3 DNA sequence: TGTGCCAGCAGTTTGACCCTCGGGACGCTCGCCTACGAGCAGTACTTC.

The V call is TRBV18, the J call TRBJ2-7, with D perhaps matching TRBD1 (5 bases). Germline loops: CDR1 KGHSH, CDR2 LQKENI. CDR3 length equals 14 residues. The V end was cut by 2 bases, the J end by 5 bases, with 13 bases between. The CDR3 protein is CASSPTGESHEQYF. The CDR3 nucleotides are TGTGCCAGCTCACCAACAGGAGAATCCCACGAGCAGTACTTC. The entire variable domain, with the rest obtained from reference TRBV18 and TRBJ2-7, is as follows: NAGVMQNPRHLVRRRGQEARLRCSPMKGHSHVYWYRQLPEEGLKFMVYLQKENIIDESGMPKERFSAEFPKEGPSILRIQQVVRGDSAAYFCASSPTGESHEQYFGPGTRLTVT.

The gene calls are TRBV6-4 and TRBJ2-1; TRBD2 matches at 7 bases. The CDR3 totals 14 residues. Germline CDR1 and CDR2: MRHNA and SNTAGT. The J segment lost 8 bases and the V segment lost 3 bases, leaving 7 bases of the junction unmatched. CDR3 coding DNA: TGTGCCAGCAGTGATGTACTGGGGAGGGATGAGCAGTTCTTC. Protein product: CASSDVLGRDEQFF.

This chain uses TRBV18 with TRBJ1-5, with 7 positions matching TRBD1. With V trimmed by 4 bases and J by 4 bases, 4 bases remained unmatched. This CDR3 region has 14 residues. Per the germline V gene, CDR1 is KGHSH and CDR2 is LQKENI. This CDR3 reads CASSQTGENQPQHF. The CDR3 nucleotides are TGTGCCAGCTCACAAACAGGGGAGAATCAGCCCCAGCATTTT.

The chain joins TRBV6-1 to TRBJ1-5, with a possible D match to TRBD1 (5 bases). The CDR3 length is 15 residues. The V gene's germline CDR1 is MNHNS and CDR2 SASEGT. V lost 2 bases, J lost 9 bases, and 17 bases lay in between. The CDR3 protein is CASSEPGTARMPQHF. The CDR3 nucleotides are TGTGCCAGCAGTGAACCCGGGACTGCTCGCATGCCCCAGCATTTT.

J is TRBJ2-3 and V is TRBV2, with a tentative D call TRBD2 (6 bases). There are 14 residues in the CDR3. Germline-derived CDR1 and CDR2 are SNHLY and FYNNEI. The V gene lost 4 bases and the J gene lost 6 bases, with 14 bases spanning the gap. As DNA, the CDR3 is TGTGCCAGCAGTGGACCGGCTGGAGGGGATACGCAGTATTTT. Protein: CASSGPAGGDTQYF.

The J gene is TRBJ1-5, the V gene TRBV10-3; D possibly corresponds to TRBD1 (6 bases). Trimming shortened V by 0 bases and J by 0 bases, and 12 bases separated the two germline ends. The CDR3 consists of 17 residues. Germline V CDR1 and CDR2: ENHRY, SYGVKD. In nucleotides, the CDR3 is TGTGCCATCAGTGAGTCCTCCGGGACAAATAGCAATCAGCCCCAGCATTTT. Translation: CAISESSGTNSNQPQHF.

The rearrangement uses TRBV2 and TRBJ2-3; 10 nucleotides align to TRBD2. The CDR3 is 14 residues long. Germline V gene data show CDR1 as SNHLY and CDR2 as FYNNEI. Losses at the gene ends were 3 bases for V and 5 bases for J; bases not matched to a gene: 2. In DNA form, the CDR3 reads TGTGCCAGCAGTGAGACTAGCGGGTTAGATACGCAGTATTTT. Translating it yields CASSETSGLDTQYF.

The V and J genes are TRBV29-1 and TRBJ2-3; D possibly corresponds to TRBD2 (6 bases). The CDR3 is 11 residues long. Germline values: CDR1 SQVTM, CDR2 ANQGSEA. V lost 7 bases and J lost 2, with 7 bases in between. Here the CDR3 DNA reads TGCAGCGGGGGACTCACAGATACGCAGTATTTT. Its translation: CSGGLTDTQYF.